Listed below are T cell receptor beta chains from one sample, sequenced in a study of blood T cell repertoires in COVID-19. Profiling relied on immunoSEQ multiplex PCR, and the TCRdb table lists in-frame clones only, not all of them. The sample carries 100,000 to 150,000 clones, approximately 89% recorded once. Sequencing used peripheral blood. The receptor set was obtained from a man aged 50 to 59 with acute or convalescent COVID-19. The CDR3 runs from the conserved cysteine through the conserved F or W. D genes are given only for firm matches. A clone size is listed for some rows: how often the clone was seen (once, few, many), or a class if it is expanded.

.	TRBV16	TRBJ1-1	.	CASSLGQNTEAFF	TGTGCCAGCAGCCTTGGACAGAACACTGAAGCTTTCTTT
.	TRBV19	TRBJ1-1	once	CASSKRGHYEAFF	TGTGCCAGTAGTAAGCGGGGCCACTATGAAGCTTTCTTT
.	TRBV9	TRBJ2-3	.	CASSVVSGTDTQYF	TGTGCCAGCAGCGTAGTCAGTGGCACAGATACGCAGTATTTT
TRBD2	TRBV9	TRBJ2-5	.	CASSVSGLAFRETQYF	TGTGCCAGCAGCGTCTCGGGACTAGCCTTCCGGGAGACCCAGTACTTC
TRBD2	TRBV18	TRBJ2-4	.	CASSQTDGGNIQYF	TGTGCCAGCTCACAAACGGACGGGGGGAACATTCAGTACTTC
TRBD1	TRBV30	TRBJ1-6	.	CASTGTGGELRSPLHF	TGTGCCTCTACCGGGACAGGGGGCGAATTGCGCTCACCCCTCCACTTT
TRBD1	TRBV7-8	TRBJ2-7	.	CASSGDRTYEQYF	TGTGCCAGCAGCGGGGACAGGACCTACGAGCAGTACTTC
.	TRBV11-2	TRBJ1-1	.	CASSSRGAGINTEAFF	TGTGCCAGCAGCTCTCGGGGGGCGGGAATTAACACTGAAGCTTTCTTT
TRBD1	TRBV28	TRBJ1-5	.	CASNIIQGRQPQHF	TGTGCCAGCAACATAATACAGGGGAGACAGCCCCAGCATTTT
.	TRBV30	TRBJ1-1	.	CAWSTGLQVIAFF	TGTGCCTGGAGTACCGGACTACAGGTTATAGCTTTCTTT
.	TRBV11-2	TRBJ2-2	.	CASSPDRLNTGELFF	TGTGCCAGCAGCCCGGACAGATTGAACACCGGGGAGCTGTTTTTT
.	TRBV19	TRBJ1-6	.	CASSWGDRPNSPLHF	TGTGCCAGTAGTTGGGGAGACAGGCCTAATTCACCCCTCCACTTT
.	TRBV3-1/TRBV3-2	TRBJ1-1	.	CASSPITGITEAFF	TGTGCCAGCAGCCCAATCACAGGGATCACTGAAGCTTTCTTT
.	TRBV7-9	TRBJ1-1	few	CASSSEETNTEAFF	TGTGCCAGCAGCTCGGAGGAGACTAACACTGAAGCTTTCTTT
.	TRBV9	TRBJ1-2	.	CASSVDPGSAYGYTF	TGTGCCAGCAGCGTAGACCCCGGGTCTGCATATGGCTACACCTTC
TRBD2	TRBV2	TRBJ2-1	once	CASSEATSVNEQFF	TGTGCCAGCAGTGAAGCAACTAGCGTCAATGAGCAGTTCTTC
TRBD1	TRBV11-2	TRBJ1-6	.	CASSSSRTGSVWSPLHF	TGTGCCAGCAGCTCCTCCCGGACAGGGTCGGTATGGTCACCCCTCCACTTT
.	TRBV3-1/TRBV3-2	TRBJ2-7	.	CASSQDKGVRGEQYF	TGTGCCAGCAGCCAAGATAAGGGGGTGCGTGGCGAGCAGTACTTC
.	TRBV18	TRBJ1-5	.	CASSREAGAQSQPQHF	TGTGCCAGCTCACGGGAGGCGGGGGCGCAGAGTCAGCCCCAGCATTTT
.	TRBV2	TRBJ1-6	.	CASLPTSSYNSPLHF	TGTGCCAGCTTACCCACGAGCTCCTATAATTCACCCCTCCACTTT
.	TRBV6-1	TRBJ1-3	.	CASSDPGLTGNTIYF	TGTGCCAGCAGTGACCCAGGGTTGACTGGAAACACCATATATTTT
TRBD2	TRBV9	TRBJ2-1	.	CASSLAGENNEQFF	TGTGCCAGTTCGTTAGCGGGGGAGAACAATGAGCAGTTCTTC
.	TRBV24-1	TRBJ2-3	.	CATSDVGRAQYF	TGTGCCACCAGTGATGTCGGTCGAGCGCAGTATTTT
TRBD1	TRBV11-2	TRBJ1-1	.	CASSFWRRDSHLEAFF	TGTGCCAGCAGCTTTTGGCGAAGGGACAGCCATCTTGAAGCTTTCTTT
.	TRBV7-9	TRBJ2-1	few	CASSLQGDYNEQFF	TGTGCCAGCAGCTTACAAGGGGATTACAATGAGCAGTTCTTC
.	TRBV5-1	TRBJ1-5	.	CASSPGDFRNQPQHF	TGCGCCAGCAGCCCCGGAGATTTCCGCAATCAGCCCCAGCATTTT
.	TRBV10-3	TRBJ1-6	few	CAISDRAGESPLHF	TGTGCCATCAGTGACCGGGCAGGGGAATCACCCCTCCACTTT
TRBD1	TRBV13	TRBJ2-1	.	CASKDRGYNEQFF	TGTGCCAGCAAGGACAGGGGGTACAATGAGCAGTTCTTC
.	TRBV6-6	TRBJ1-1	.	CASSPGTLKATEAFF	TGTGCCAGCAGTCCCGGGACATTAAAGGCCACTGAAGCTTTCTTT
.	TRBV12-3/TRBV12-4	TRBJ1-2	.	CASSFRGDYGYTF	TGTGCCAGCAGTTTTCGGGGGGACTATGGCTACACCTTC
TRBD1	TRBV28	TRBJ1-1	.	CASSQRQGYTEAFF	TGTGCCAGCAGTCAACGACAGGGGTACACTGAAGCTTTCTTT
.	TRBV10-2	TRBJ1-4	.	CATKRAINEKLFF	TGCGCCACCAAGCGGGCCATTAATGAAAAACTGTTTTTT
TRBD2	TRBV5-1	TRBJ2-3	.	CASSLVGTGLATDTQYF	TGCGCCAGCAGCTTGGTCGGTACGGGACTAGCGACGGATACGCAGTATTTT
TRBD1	TRBV2	TRBJ1-2	.	CASSIGQGELYGYTF	TGTGCCAGCAGTATCGGGCAGGGGGAACTCTATGGCTACACCTTC
.	TRBV5-1	TRBJ1-2	once	CASSLMTINYGYTF	TGCGCCAGCAGCCTGATGACAATTAACTATGGCTACACCTTC
.	TRBV5-1	TRBJ1-4	few	CASSRDYEKLFF	TGCGCCAGCAGCCGGGACTATGAAAAACTGTTTTTT
.	TRBV6-5	TRBJ2-7	.	CASSPSQGLLHEQYF	TGTGCCAGCAGTCCCTCCCAGGGGCTTTTACACGAGCAGTACTTC
TRBD2	TRBV4-1	TRBJ2-4	.	CASSWTSGRTDLAKNIQYF	TGCGCCAGCTCATGGACTAGCGGGAGGACAGACTTAGCCAAAAACATTCAGTACTTC
TRBD1	TRBV28	TRBJ1-3	.	CASSGQVSLSGNTIYF	TGTGCCAGCAGTGGACAGGTTTCCCTCTCTGGAAACACCATATATTTT
.	TRBV18	TRBJ1-4	.	CASSLSGIEKLFF	TGTGCCAGCTCCCTATCCGGGATTGAAAAACTGTTTTTT
.	TRBV30	TRBJ1-1	.	CAWSAQGRNTEAFF	TGTGCCTGGAGTGCACAGGGACGGAACACTGAAGCTTTCTTT
.	TRBV10-3	TRBJ2-5	.	CAIGSGSKETQYF	TGTGCCATCGGATCAGGCAGTAAAGAGACCCAGTACTTC
.	TRBV7-2	TRBJ1-1	.	CASSPAGVGEAFF	TGTGCCAGCAGCCCTGCAGGGGTTGGTGAAGCTTTCTTT
TRBD1	TRBV5-1	TRBJ1-4	.	CASSQLGVVGQEKLFF	TGCGCCAGCAGCCAGCTGGGGGTGGTGGGACAGGAAAAACTGTTTTTT
.	TRBV28	TRBJ2-7	.	CASSLTGPYEQYF	TGTGCCAGCAGTTTAACAGGGCCCTACGAGCAGTACTTC
TRBD2	TRBV10-3	TRBJ2-1	.	CAISLIAGVGDEQFF	TGTGCCATCAGTTTAATAGCGGGAGTAGGAGATGAGCAGTTCTTC
.	TRBV15	TRBJ1-4	.	CATSRDLGVNEKLFF	TGTGCCACCAGCAGAGATCTAGGGGTTAATGAAAAACTGTTTTTT
.	TRBV4-1	TRBJ2-7	.	CASSQGGWDPYEQYF	TGCGCCAGCAGCCAGGGGGGTTGGGACCCATACGAGCAGTACTTC
TRBD1	TRBV15	TRBJ2-7	.	CATGHGTENEQYF	TGTGCCACCGGTCACGGGACAGAGAACGAGCAGTACTTC
.	TRBV6-5	TRBJ1-2	.	CASKLMRQVGGYTF	TGTGCCAGCAAACTTATGCGGCAAGTTGGTGGCTACACCTTC
.	TRBV19	TRBJ1-1	.	CASSMLFHPGAEAFF	TGTGCCAGTAGTATGCTTTTCCACCCCGGAGCTGAAGCTTTCTTT
TRBD1	TRBV28	TRBJ1-4	.	CASSRTGGDREKLFF	TGTGCCAGCAGTAGGACAGGGGGCGATCGTGAAAAACTGTTTTTT
TRBD2	TRBV7-2	TRBJ2-1	.	CASSLLRGSGGDTYNEQFF	TGTGCCAGCAGCTTATTGCGGGGTAGCGGGGGTGATACCTACAATGAGCAGTTCTTC